The 20 T cell receptor beta chains reported below all come from one sample, sequenced in a study of T cell repertoires in cytomegalovirus infection. TCRdb re-called the reads through MiXCR, storing one row per CDR3 protein. Altogether 450,000 to 600,000 distinct CDR3 sequences are present, roughly a third being singletons, with the ten largest covering roughly 15%. Which antigens these TCRs recognize remains unknown. Here the sequenced sample was cultured PBMCs, taken from culture after CMV antigen stimulation. The receptor set was obtained from a human donor in good health (CMV status not recorded). Some clones in this sample may be carry-over from other donors' samples.

This chain connects TRBV7-2 to TRBJ1-2; D is unclear. The CDR3 contains 16 residues. The V gene's germline CDR1 is SGHTA and CDR2 FQGNSA. V gave up 1 base and J gave up 2 bases, with 14 bases separating them. The CDR3 DNA follows: TGTGCCAGCAGCTTAGGCCGTCGGTTCCCGAACTATGGCTACACCTTC. Its translation is CASSLGRRFPNYGYTF.

This clonotype was observed a handful of times. The V gene is TRBV11-2, the J gene TRBJ2-7, with 7 bases aligning to TRBD1. Germline CDR1 and CDR2: SGHAT and FQNNGV. The CDR3 runs 15 residues. With V trimmed by 1 base and J by 5 bases, 8 bases remained unmatched. CDR3 sequence reads: CASSLGPRGFDEQYF. The CDR3 region has the DNA TGTGCCAGCAGCTTAGGTCCCAGGGGGTTCGACGAGCAGTACTTC.

CDR3 residues: CASSLGSRSPQETQYF. DNA of the CDR3: TGTGCCAGCAGCTTAGGGTCGCGCAGTCCACAAGAGACCCAGTACTTC. The rearrangement joins TRBV11-3 to TRBJ2-5, with D unresolved. In germline, CDR1 is SGHNT, CDR2 YENEEA. The CDR3 length is 16 residues. V lost 1 base, J lost 2 bases, and 14 bases lay in between.

The chain recombines TRBV27 with TRBJ1-1; 10 bases line up with TRBD1. The length of the CDR3 is 17 residues. Germline lookup yields CDR1 MNHEY and CDR2 SMNVEV (reference sequence). The junction had 7 bases not matched to a gene; V was cut back by 3 bases and J by 0 bases. CDR3 sequence (DNA): TGTGCCAGCAGTTTGGTTCGGGACAGGGGAGTGAACACTGAAGCTTTCTTT. Translating gives CASSLVRDRGVNTEAFF.

The chain couples TRBV27 to TRBJ2-3, with a possible D match to TRBD2 (5 bases). CDR3 length: 13 amino acids. The V and J ends lost 5 bases and 6 bases respectively, with 12 bases between them. Germline CDR1 is MNHEY and CDR2 is SMNVEV (reference sequence). The CDR3 DNA reads as TGTGCCAGCAGTATCCAGACGGGGGATACGCAGTATTTT. Its translation is CASSIQTGDTQYF.

The chain carries TRBV20-1 and TRBJ1-5, with D hard to call. Germline CDR1 DFQATT, CDR2 SNEGSKA (reference sequence). This CDR3 has 13 residues. With 5 bases removed from V and 4 bases from J, the gap between germline ends came to 12 bases. CDR3 residues: CSAAHDPNQPQHF. The CDR3 DNA reads TGCAGTGCTGCCCATGACCCGAATCAGCCCCAGCATTTT.

This clonotype occurred a few times. The rearrangement uses TRBV19 and TRBJ2-1; 13 bases map to TRBD2. The CDR3 is 19 residues long. V gave up 3 bases and J gave up 0 bases; unmatched junction bases: 8. CDR1 LNHDA and CDR2 SQIVND come from the germline V gene (reference sequence). This chain's CDR3 is CASSILLAGGISSYNEQFF. The DNA for the CDR3 is TGTGCCAGTAGTATCCTACTAGCGGGAGGGATCAGCTCCTACAATGAGCAGTTCTTC.

This clonotype was detected ten times or more. J is TRBJ1-3 and V is TRBV7-6; tentatively, D is TRBD1 (6 bases). The CDR3 sequence is 16 residues long. V was shortened by 4 bases and J by 0 bases, with 13 bases between the two germline ends. In germline, CDR1 is SGHVS, CDR2 FNYEAQ. As DNA, the CDR3 is TGTGCCAGCAGCTCCCGGGACAAGAGCTCTGGAAACACCATATATTTT. This translates into CASSSRDKSSGNTIYF. The whole variable domain, remainder taken from reference TRBV7-6 and TRBJ1-3, is GAGVSQSPRYKVTKRGQDVALRCDPISGHVSLYWYRQALGQGPEFLTYFNYEAQQDKSGLPNDRFSAERPEGSISTLTIQRTEQRDSAMYRCASSSRDKSSGNTIYFGEGSWLTVV.

At least ten counts were recorded for this clonotype. The rearrangement joins TRBV24-1 to TRBJ1-5, with 11 bases aligning to TRBD1. Germline-derived CDR1 and CDR2 are KGHDR and SFDVKD. The CDR3 runs to 13 residues. The J segment lost 6 bases and the V segment lost 10 bases, leaving 4 bases of the junction unmatched. The CDR3 bases are TGTGCCACGGGGACAGGGGGTAGTCAGCCCCAGCATTTT. Translation: CATGTGGSQPQHF.

The sample holds one count of this clonotype. V usage is TRBV9 and J usage is TRBJ2-7; D may correspond to TRBD1 or TRBD2 (5 bases each). This CDR3 region has 15 residues. Trimming removed 3 bases from V and 2 bases from J, with 15 bases in between. Per the germline V gene, CDR1 is SGDLS and CDR2 is YYNGEE. DNA of the CDR3: TGTGCCAGCAGCGAAAGAGGGGACGCCACCTACGAGCAGTACTTC. It encodes CASSERGDATYEQYF.

The chain couples TRBV12-3 or TRBV12-4 to TRBJ1-2; a possible D gene is TRBD1 (5 bases). Trimming took 6 bases from V and 8 from J, leaving 22 bases between them. There are 15 residues in the CDR3. CDR3 loop: CASRSPGKGAFGYTF. CDR3 nucleotide sequence: TGTGCCAGCAGGAGTCCGGGCAAAGGGGCTTTCGGCTACACCTTC.

This clonotype was seen a handful of times. The chain is built from TRBV4-1 and TRBJ2-7; D possibly corresponds to TRBD1 (5 bases). V lost 0 bases, J lost 4 bases, and 7 bases lay in between. This CDR3 contains 13 residues. Germline CDR1 MGHRA, CDR2 YSYEKL. For the CDR3, the DNA is TGCGCCAGCAGCCAAGATCAGGGTTACGAGCAGTACGTC. Its protein product is CASSQDQGYEQYV.

This clonotype was detected only a few times. This sequence joins TRBV28 and TRBJ1-2; 7 positions agree with TRBD1. The CDR3 has 15 residues. J gave up 1 base and V 7 bases, and 9 bases lay outside the gene matches. Germline lookup yields CDR1 MDHEN and CDR2 SYDVKM. The CDR3 bases are TGTGCCAGCAACCTGCGGGACAGTCGTAACTATGGCTACACCTTC. Encoded protein: CASNLRDSRNYGYTF.

The V gene is TRBV6-1, the J gene TRBJ2-1; D not certain. The germline CDR1 and CDR2 sequences are MNHNS and SASEGT. The CDR3 is 13 amino acids. Between the trimmed V and J ends, which lost 9 bases and 0 bases, there was a span of 9 bases. The CDR3, as DNA: TGTGCCAGTCTCCCCTACTCCTACAATGAGCAGTTCTTC. Translated: CASLPYSYNEQFF.

This clonotype was found a few times. The chain couples TRBV28 to TRBJ2-7; D tentatively fits TRBD1 or TRBD2 (5 bases each). From germline, CDR1 is MDHEN and CDR2 SYDVKM. Trimming stripped 3 bases from V and 1 base from J, with 16 bases between. The CDR3 length is 16 residues. The CDR3 DNA is TGTGCCAGCAGTTTCGGGACCGGGACCCTATCCTACGAGCAGTACGTC. As protein: CASSFGTGTLSYEQYV.

The CDR3 region has the DNA TGCGCCAGCAGCCAAGGATTTAAGCAGGGACGCGCGCAGTATTTT. Encoded protein: CASSQGFKQGRAQYF. The chain links TRBV4-1 to TRBJ2-3; perhaps D is TRBD1 or TRBD2 (5 bases each). The CDR3 is 15 amino acids. Per germline, CDR1 MGHRA and CDR2 YSYEKL. Trimming left V 1 base short and J 10 bases short, with 18 bases between.

The chain uses TRBV24-1 and TRBJ2-1; the D gene is possibly TRBD2 (6 bases). CDR3 length: 16 amino acids. The germline V gene encodes CDR1 KGHDR and CDR2 SFDVKD. The V and J ends lost 1 base and 0 bases respectively, with 9 bases between them. CDR3 sequence: CATSDFVGGSYNEQFF. The CDR3, as DNA: TGTGCCACCAGTGATTTTGTCGGGGGCTCCTACAATGAGCAGTTCTTC.

V and J are TRBV10-3 and TRBJ2-5; 7 bases match TRBD1. CDR3 length: 14 amino acids. The junction had 7 bases not matched to a gene; V was cut back by 4 bases and J by 5 bases. Germline V gives CDR1 ENHRY, CDR2 SYGVKD. The CDR3 is CAISGRQGSETQYF. The CDR3 region has the DNA TGTGCCATCAGTGGCCGACAGGGCTCGGAGACCCAGTACTTC.

This clonotype was detected only a few times. J is TRBJ2-7 and V is TRBV12-3 or TRBV12-4; D possibly corresponds to TRBD1 (6 bases). CDR3 length: 16 amino acids. V was shortened by 5 bases and J by 1 base, with 18 bases between the two germline ends. CDR3 DNA sequence: TGTGCCAGCAGTCGAATCCAGGGGATCATATCCTACGAGCAGTACTTC. Protein product: CASSRIQGIISYEQYF.

The rearrangement links TRBV7-2 to TRBJ2-5; a weak D match, TRBD1 (6 bases). The CDR3 consists of 17 residues. The germline CDR1 and CDR2 sequences are SGHTA and FQGNSA. Trimming took off 1 base at V and 0 bases at J, with 15 bases between the two ends. This CDR3 reads CASSLGFGQGYQETQYF. CDR3 sequence (DNA): TGTGCCAGCAGCTTAGGATTCGGGCAGGGGTACCAAGAGACCCAGTACTTC.